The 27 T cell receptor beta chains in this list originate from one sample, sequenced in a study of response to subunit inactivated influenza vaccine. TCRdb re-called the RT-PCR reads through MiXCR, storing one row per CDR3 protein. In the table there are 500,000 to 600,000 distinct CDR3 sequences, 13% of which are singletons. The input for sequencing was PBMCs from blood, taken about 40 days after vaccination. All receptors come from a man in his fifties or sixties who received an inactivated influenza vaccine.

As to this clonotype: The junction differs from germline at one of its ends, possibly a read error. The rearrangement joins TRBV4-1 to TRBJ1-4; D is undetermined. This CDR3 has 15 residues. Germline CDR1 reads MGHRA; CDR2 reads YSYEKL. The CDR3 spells CASRVKPATNGKLFF. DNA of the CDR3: TGCGCCAGCAGAGTAAAACCTGCAACTAATGGAAAACTGTTTTTT.

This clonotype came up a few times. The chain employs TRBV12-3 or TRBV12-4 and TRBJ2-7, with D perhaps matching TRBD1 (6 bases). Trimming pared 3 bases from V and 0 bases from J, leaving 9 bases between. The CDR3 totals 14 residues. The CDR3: CASSFVRGSYEQYF. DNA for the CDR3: TGTGCCAGCAGTTTTGTCAGGGGCTCCTACGAGCAGTACTTC.

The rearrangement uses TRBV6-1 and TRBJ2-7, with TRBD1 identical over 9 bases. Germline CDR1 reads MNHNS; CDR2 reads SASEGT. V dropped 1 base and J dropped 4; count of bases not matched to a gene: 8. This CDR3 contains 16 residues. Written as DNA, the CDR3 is TGTGCCAGCAGTGAAGACAGGGGGCCCTTACCTTACGAGCAGTACTTC. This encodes CASSEDRGPLPYEQYF.

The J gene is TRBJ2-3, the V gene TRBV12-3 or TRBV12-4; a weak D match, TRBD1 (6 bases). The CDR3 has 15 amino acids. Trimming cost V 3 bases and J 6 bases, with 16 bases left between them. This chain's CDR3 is CASSLSTGRWDTQYF. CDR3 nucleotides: TGTGCCAGCAGTTTGAGCACAGGGCGGTGGGATACGCAGTATTTT.

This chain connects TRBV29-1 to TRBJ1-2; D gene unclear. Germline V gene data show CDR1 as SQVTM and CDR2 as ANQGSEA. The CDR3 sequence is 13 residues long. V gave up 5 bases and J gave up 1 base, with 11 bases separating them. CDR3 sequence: CSVSGPDNYGYTF. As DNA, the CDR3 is TGCAGCGTTAGTGGACCGGATAACTATGGCTACACCTTC.

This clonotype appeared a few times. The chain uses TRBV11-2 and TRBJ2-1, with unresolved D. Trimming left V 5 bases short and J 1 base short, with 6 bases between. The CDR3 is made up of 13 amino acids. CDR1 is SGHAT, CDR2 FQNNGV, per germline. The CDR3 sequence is CASSHTSYNEQFF. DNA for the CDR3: TGTGCCAGCAGCCACACTTCCTACAATGAGCAGTTCTTC.

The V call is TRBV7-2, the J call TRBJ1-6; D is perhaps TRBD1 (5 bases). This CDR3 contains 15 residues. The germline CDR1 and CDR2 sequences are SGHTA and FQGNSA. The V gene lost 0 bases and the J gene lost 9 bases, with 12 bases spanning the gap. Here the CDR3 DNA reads TGTGCCAGCAGCTTAGCGGAGGGGAGGACTTCACCCCTCCACTTT. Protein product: CASSLAEGRTSPLHF.

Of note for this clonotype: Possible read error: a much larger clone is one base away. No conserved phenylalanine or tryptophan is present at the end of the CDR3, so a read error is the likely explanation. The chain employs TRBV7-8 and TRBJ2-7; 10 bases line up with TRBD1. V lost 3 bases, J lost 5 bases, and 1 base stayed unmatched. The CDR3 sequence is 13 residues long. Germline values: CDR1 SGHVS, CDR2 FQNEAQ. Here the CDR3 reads CASSLTGGDEQYS. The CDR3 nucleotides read TGTGCCAGCAGCTTGACAGGGGGCGACGAGCAGTACTCC.

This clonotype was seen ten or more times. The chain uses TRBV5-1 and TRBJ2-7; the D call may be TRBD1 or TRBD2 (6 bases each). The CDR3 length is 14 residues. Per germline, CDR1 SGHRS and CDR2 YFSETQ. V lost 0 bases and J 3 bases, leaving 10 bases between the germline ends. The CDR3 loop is CASSLGGTSYEQYF. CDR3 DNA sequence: TGCGCCAGCAGCTTGGGCGGGACAAGCTACGAGCAGTACTTC.

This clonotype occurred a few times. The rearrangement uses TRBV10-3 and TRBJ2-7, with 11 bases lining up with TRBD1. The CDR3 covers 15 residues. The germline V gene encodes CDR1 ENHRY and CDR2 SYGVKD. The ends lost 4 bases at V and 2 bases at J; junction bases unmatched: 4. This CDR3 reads CAISAGGQGAYEQYF. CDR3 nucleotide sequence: TGTGCCATCAGTGCGGGGGGACAGGGGGCCTACGAGCAGTACTTC.

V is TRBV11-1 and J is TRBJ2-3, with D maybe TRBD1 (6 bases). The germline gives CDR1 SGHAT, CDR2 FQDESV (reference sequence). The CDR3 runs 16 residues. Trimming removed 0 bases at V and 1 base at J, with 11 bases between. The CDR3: CASSLAARGRTDTQYF. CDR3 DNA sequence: TGTGCCAGCAGCTTAGCTGCCAGGGGCCGCACAGATACGCAGTATTTT. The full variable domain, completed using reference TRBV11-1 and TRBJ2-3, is EAEVAQSPRYKITEKSQAVAFWCDPISGHATLYWYRQILGQGPELLVQFQDESVVDDSQLPKDRFSAERLKGVDSTLKIQPAELGDSAMYLCASSLAARGRTDTQYFGPGTRLTVL.

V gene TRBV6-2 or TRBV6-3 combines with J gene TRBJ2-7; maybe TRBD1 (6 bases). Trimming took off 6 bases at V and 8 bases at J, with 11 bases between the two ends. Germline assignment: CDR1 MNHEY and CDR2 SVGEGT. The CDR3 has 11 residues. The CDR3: CASSNGQKQYF. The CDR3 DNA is TGTGCCAGCAGCAACGGACAGAAGCAGTACTTC.

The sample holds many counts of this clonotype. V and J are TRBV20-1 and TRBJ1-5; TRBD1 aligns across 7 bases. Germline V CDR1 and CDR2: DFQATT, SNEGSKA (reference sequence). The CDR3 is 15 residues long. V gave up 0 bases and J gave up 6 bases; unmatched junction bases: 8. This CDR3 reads CSAREQGQFFQPQHF. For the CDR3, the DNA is TGCAGTGCTAGAGAACAGGGGCAGTTCTTTCAGCCCCAGCATTTT.

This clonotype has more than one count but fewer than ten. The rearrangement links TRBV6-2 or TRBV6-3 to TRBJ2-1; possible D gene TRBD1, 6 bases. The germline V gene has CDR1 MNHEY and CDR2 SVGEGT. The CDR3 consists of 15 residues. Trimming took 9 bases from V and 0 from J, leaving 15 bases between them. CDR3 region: CARVQGIPSYNEQFF. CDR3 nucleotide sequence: TGTGCCAGAGTTCAGGGGATACCCTCCTACAATGAGCAGTTCTTC.

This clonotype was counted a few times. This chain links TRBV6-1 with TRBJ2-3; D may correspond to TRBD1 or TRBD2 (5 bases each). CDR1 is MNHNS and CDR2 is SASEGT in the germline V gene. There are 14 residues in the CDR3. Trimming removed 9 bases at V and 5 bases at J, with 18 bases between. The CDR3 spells CARQGHPSGDTQYF. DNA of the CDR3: TGTGCCAGACAAGGACACCCGAGCGGAGATACGCAGTATTTT.

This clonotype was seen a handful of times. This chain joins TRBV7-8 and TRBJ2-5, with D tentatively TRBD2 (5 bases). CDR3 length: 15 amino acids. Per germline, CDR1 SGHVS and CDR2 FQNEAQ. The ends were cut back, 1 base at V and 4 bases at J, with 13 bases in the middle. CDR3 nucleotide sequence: TGTGCCAGCAGCTTAGGCGGAAGGGAGAGAGAGACCCAGTACTTC. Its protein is CASSLGGRERETQYF.

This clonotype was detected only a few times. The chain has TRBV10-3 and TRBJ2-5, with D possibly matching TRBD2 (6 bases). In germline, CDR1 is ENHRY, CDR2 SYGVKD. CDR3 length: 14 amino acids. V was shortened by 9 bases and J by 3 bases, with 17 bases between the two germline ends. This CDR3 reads CAINGRGKEETQYF. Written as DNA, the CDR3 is TGTGCCATAAATGGACGGGGGAAGGAAGAGACCCAGTACTTC.

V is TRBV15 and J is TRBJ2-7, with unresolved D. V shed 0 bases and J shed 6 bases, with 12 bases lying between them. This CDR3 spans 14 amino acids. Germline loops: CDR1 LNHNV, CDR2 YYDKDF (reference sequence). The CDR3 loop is CATSRDTMWSEQYF. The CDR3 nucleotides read TGTGCCACCAGCAGAGATACGATGTGGTCCGAGCAGTACTTC.

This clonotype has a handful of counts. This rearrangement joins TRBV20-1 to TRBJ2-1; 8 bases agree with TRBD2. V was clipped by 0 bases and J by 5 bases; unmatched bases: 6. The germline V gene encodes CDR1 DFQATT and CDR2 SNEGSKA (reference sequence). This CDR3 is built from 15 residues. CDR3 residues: CSARDFSGGNNEQFF. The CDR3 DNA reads TGCAGTGCTAGAGATTTTTCGGGAGGGAACAATGAGCAGTTCTTC.

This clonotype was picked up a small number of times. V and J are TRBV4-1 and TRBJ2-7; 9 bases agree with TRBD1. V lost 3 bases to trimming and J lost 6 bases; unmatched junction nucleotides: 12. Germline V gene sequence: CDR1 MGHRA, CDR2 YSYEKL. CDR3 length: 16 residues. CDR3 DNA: TGCGCCAGCAGCCAGCGGACAGGGGAGCTACGGACCGAGCAGTACTTC. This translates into CASSQRTGELRTEQYF.

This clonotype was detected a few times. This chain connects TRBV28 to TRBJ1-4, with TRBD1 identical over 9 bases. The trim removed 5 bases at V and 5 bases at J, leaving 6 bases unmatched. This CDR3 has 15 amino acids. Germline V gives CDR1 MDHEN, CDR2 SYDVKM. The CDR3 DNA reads TGTGCCAGCAGTCCTACGGGACAGGGAAATGAAAAACTGTTTTTT. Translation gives CASSPTGQGNEKLFF.

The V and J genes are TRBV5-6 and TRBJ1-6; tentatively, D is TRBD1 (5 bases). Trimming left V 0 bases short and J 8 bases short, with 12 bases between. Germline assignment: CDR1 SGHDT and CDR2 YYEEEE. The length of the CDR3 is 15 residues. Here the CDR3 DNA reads TGTGCCAGCAGCTTGGCCGTTTCCAGGGATTCACCCCTCCACTTT. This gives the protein CASSLAVSRDSPLHF.

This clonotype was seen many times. DNA for the CDR3: TGCAGCGTCAACAGGGGGCACAATGAGCAGTTCTTC. This encodes CSVNRGHNEQFF. This chain connects TRBV29-1 to TRBJ2-1, with 9 nucleotides matching TRBD1. V lost 6 bases to trimming and J lost 5 bases; unmatched junction nucleotides: 2. The CDR3 loop spans 12 amino acids. CDR1 and CDR2 (germline): SQVTM, ANQGSEA.

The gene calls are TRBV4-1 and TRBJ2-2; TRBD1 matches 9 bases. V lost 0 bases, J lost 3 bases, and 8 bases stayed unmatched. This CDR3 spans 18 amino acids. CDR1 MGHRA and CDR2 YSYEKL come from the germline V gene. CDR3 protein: CASSQEAPTGGHTGELFF. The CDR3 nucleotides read TGCGCCAGCAGCCAAGAGGCACCAACAGGGGGCCACACCGGGGAGCTGTTTTTT.

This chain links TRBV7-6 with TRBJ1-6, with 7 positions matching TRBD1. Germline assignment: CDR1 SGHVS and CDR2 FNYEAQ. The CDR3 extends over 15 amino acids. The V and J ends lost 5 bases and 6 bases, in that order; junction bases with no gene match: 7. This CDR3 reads CASSLETGSNSPLHF. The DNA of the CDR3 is TGTGCCAGCAGCCTCGAGACAGGGAGTAATTCACCCCTCCACTTT.

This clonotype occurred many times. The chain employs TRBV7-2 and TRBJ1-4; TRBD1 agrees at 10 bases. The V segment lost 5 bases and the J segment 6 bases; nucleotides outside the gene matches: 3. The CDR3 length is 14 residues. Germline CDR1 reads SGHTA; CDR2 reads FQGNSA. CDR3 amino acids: CASSAGQGHEKLFF. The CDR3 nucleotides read TGTGCCAGCAGCGCGGGACAGGGGCATGAAAAACTGTTTTTT.

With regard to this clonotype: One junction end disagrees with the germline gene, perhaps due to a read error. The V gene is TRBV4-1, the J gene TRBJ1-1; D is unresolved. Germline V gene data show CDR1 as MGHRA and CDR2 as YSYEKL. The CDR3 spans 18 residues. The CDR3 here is CASSQDQAILGRNAEAFF. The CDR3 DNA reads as TGCGCCAGCAGCCAAGATCAGGCCATTTTGGGCAGGAACGCTGAAGCTTTCTTT.